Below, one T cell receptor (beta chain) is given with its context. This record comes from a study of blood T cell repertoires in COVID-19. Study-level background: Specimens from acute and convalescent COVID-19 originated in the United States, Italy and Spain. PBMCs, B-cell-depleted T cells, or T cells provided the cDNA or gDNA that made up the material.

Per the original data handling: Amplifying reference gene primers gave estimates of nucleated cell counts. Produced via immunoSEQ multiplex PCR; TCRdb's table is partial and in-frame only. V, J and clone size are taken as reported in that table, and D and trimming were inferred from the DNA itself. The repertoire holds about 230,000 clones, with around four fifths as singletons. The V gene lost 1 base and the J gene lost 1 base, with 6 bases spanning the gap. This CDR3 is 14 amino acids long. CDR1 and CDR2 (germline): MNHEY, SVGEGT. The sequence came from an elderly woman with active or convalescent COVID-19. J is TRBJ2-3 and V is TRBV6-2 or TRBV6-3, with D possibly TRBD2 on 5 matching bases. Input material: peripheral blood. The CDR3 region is CASSYYGGTDTQYF. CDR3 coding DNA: TGTGCCAGCAGTTACTACGGGGGCACAGATACGCAGTATTTT.